These 13 T cell receptor beta chains came from one sample sequenced in a study of CD8 T cells in ankylosing spondylitis. Study-wide results and caveats: Fewer than ten highly homologous variants made up a TCR beta motif that seemed to typify ankylosing spondylitis blood.

TCRdb passed the 5' RACE reads through MiXCR, listing each CDR3 protein once. The sample records 700,000 to 850,000 distinct CDR3 sequences, about an eighth being singletons. Antigens for these TCRs are unknown. Sequenced material: blood, either unsorted or a sorted T cell fraction (not recorded which). These receptors came from a male donor with ankylosing spondylitis.

Only a few counts were recorded for this clonotype. The V and J genes are TRBV5-1 and TRBJ2-3, with 12 nucleotides matching TRBD2. Unmatched junction bases numbered 1, after V lost 7 bases and J lost 1 base. Germline V gene lookup returns CDR1 SGHRS and CDR2 YFSETQ. The CDR3 has 14 amino acids. Written as DNA, the CDR3 is TGCGCCAGCCGGACTAGCGGGGGCACAGATACGCAGTATTTT. Translated: CASRTSGGTDTQYF.

The sample holds a few counts of this clonotype. V is TRBV20-1 and J is TRBJ2-1; 13 bases agree with TRBD2. V lost 0 bases to trimming and J lost 12 bases; unmatched junction nucleotides: 8. Per germline, CDR1 DFQATT and CDR2 SNEGSKA (reference sequence). The CDR3 consists of 15 residues. The CDR3 reads CSARDRTSGSRGQFF. Written as DNA, the CDR3 is TGCAGTGCTAGAGATAGGACTAGCGGGAGCCGGGGGCAGTTCTTC.

This clonotype was recorded a few times. The chain is built from TRBV10-2 and TRBJ2-3; TRBD2 aligns across 10 bases. Germline V gene lookup returns CDR1 WSHSY and CDR2 SAAADI. V dropped 6 bases and J dropped 6; count of bases not matched to a gene: 6. The CDR3 is 14 amino acids. CDR3 protein: CASRYSGRRDTQYF. The CDR3 DNA reads TGCGCCAGCAGATATAGCGGGAGGCGCGATACGCAGTATTTT.

V gene TRBV20-1 combines with J gene TRBJ2-3, with D possibly being TRBD1 or TRBD2 (6 bases each). This CDR3 is 15 amino acids long. Germline CDR1 and CDR2: DFQATT and SNEGSKA (reference sequence). V lost 2 bases and J 1 base, leaving 13 bases between the germline ends. The CDR3 loop reads CSARPPGEGTDTQYF. The CDR3 DNA follows: TGCAGTGCTAGACCCCCAGGGGAGGGCACAGATACGCAGTATTTT.

This clonotype was seen only a few times. The rearrangement links TRBV2 to TRBJ1-1; D remains ambiguous. CDR1 and CDR2 from the germline V gene are SNHLY and FYNNEI. V was cut by 7 bases and J by 10 bases, with 10 bases left in between. This CDR3 is 10 amino acids long. CDR3 in amino acids: CASMADSAFF. CDR3 sequence (DNA): TGTGCCAGCATGGCGGACTCAGCTTTCTTT.

The chain employs TRBV15 and TRBJ1-3, with a weak D call TRBD1 (6 bases). CDR1 is LNHNV, CDR2 YYDKDF, per germline (reference sequence). V was pared by 3 bases and J by 0 bases, with 15 bases between. The CDR3 spans 17 residues. The CDR3 sequence: CATSRGIGQRSGNTIYF. The CDR3 DNA reads TGTGCCACCAGCAGGGGGATTGGACAGCGCTCTGGAAACACCATATATTTT. Complete variable domain (other parts from reference TRBV15 and TRBJ1-3): DAMVIQNPRYQVTQFGKPVTLSCSQTLNHNVMYWYQQKSSQAPKLLFHYYDKDFNNEADTPDNFQSRRPNTSFCFLDIRSPGLGDTAMYLCATSRGIGQRSGNTIYFGEGSWLTVV.

The rearrangement uses TRBV7-2 and TRBJ1-6; a possible D gene is TRBD1 (5 bases). Trimming pared 2 bases from V and 6 bases from J, leaving 14 bases between. From germline, CDR1 is SGHTA and CDR2 FQGNSA. The CDR3 consists of 16 residues. The CDR3 sequence is CASSLIMGPSNSPLHF. In nucleotides, the CDR3 is TGTGCCAGCAGCTTAATTATGGGGCCGTCTAATTCACCCCTCCACTTT.

This chain links TRBV20-1 with TRBJ1-6, with D maybe TRBD1 (5 bases). Germline values: CDR1 DFQATT, CDR2 SNEGSKA (reference sequence). The CDR3 has 13 residues. The V end lost 5 bases, the J end lost 6 bases, and 11 bases lay between the germline ends. The CDR3 sequence is CSAPIQANSPLHF. The CDR3 bases are TGCAGTGCTCCTATACAGGCTAATTCACCCCTCCACTTT.

This chain uses TRBV20-1 with TRBJ1-5; D is ambiguous. Trimming cost V 0 bases and J 1 base, with 13 bases left between them. The length of the CDR3 is 16 residues. Germline CDR1 reads DFQATT; CDR2 reads SNEGSKA (reference sequence). CDR3 residues: CSARDWTLGSNQPQHF. In nucleotides, the CDR3 is TGCAGTGCTAGAGATTGGACCCTTGGGAGCAATCAGCCCCAGCATTTT.

The chain couples TRBV20-1 to TRBJ2-3; 12 bases match TRBD2. J lost 11 bases, V lost 6 bases, and 12 bases had no gene match. The CDR3 consists of 14 residues. Germline CDR1 and CDR2: DFQATT and SNEGSKA (reference sequence). The CDR3 sequence is CSARLAGAQGVQYF. CDR3 nucleotide sequence: TGCAGTGCGCGACTAGCGGGAGCACAGGGGGTGCAGTATTTT.

The sample holds many counts of this clonotype. The chain employs TRBV20-1 and TRBJ2-7, with 7 bases fitting TRBD1. After removal of 6 bases from V and 3 bases from J, the junction contained 5 bases not matched to a gene. This CDR3 has 12 residues. CDR1 DFQATT and CDR2 SNEGSKA come from the germline V gene (reference sequence). The CDR3: CSAVQGIYEQYF. The CDR3 DNA reads TGCAGTGCCGTACAGGGGATCTACGAGCAGTACTTC.

The chain couples TRBV9 to TRBJ2-7; no definite D call. The ends were cut back, 0 bases at V and 6 bases at J, with 10 bases in the middle. The CDR3 totals 13 residues. Looked up from germline, CDR1 is SGDLS and CDR2 is YYNGEE. The DNA of the CDR3 is TGTGCCAGCAGCGTAGTGTACATCGGCGAGCAGTACTTC. The encoded protein is CASSVVYIGEQYF. Together with reference TRBV9 and TRBJ2-7, the CDR3 gives the full variable domain: DSGVTQTPKHLITATGQRVTLRCSPRSGDLSVYWYQQSLDQGLQFLIQYYNGEERAKGNILERFSAQQFPDLHSELNLSSLELGDSALYFCASSVVYIGEQYFGPGTRLTVT.

This clonotype was observed a few times. The rearrangement links TRBV7-2 to TRBJ1-2; D is undetermined. The V end was cut by 1 base, the J end by 5 bases, with 14 bases between. The CDR3 spans 15 residues. The germline CDR1 and CDR2 sequences are SGHTA and FQGNSA. CDR3 sequence reads: CASSLEPGIEYGYTF. CDR3 sequence (DNA): TGTGCCAGCAGCTTAGAACCGGGTATCGAGTATGGCTACACCTTC.